This T cell receptor beta chain was recovered during a study of blood T cells in healthy people across ages (dated by TCRdb to the mid-2010s). Some background on the complete study: Template switching captured roughly one uniquely barcoded TCR beta cDNA molecule per two T cells in model experiments. Age-related changes in TCR beta repertoire diversity were measured in the study by deep sequencing normalized with unique cDNA molecular identifiers. Four age groups were formed from the donors: young (average approximately 17 years), middle-aged (around 37), aged (around 62) and long-lived (around 82). Donors of different ages were randomly distributed across sequencing lanes to avoid experimental bias. For two donors (one aged 18 to 30 and one aged 80 or older), the study analyzed two additional independent replicas of 1 million unique cDNA reads from the same blood draw.

The receptor library was made with 5' RACE. TCRdb shows the sequencer as Illumina HiSeq 2500. The second PCR ran for roughly 7 to 11 cycles and used a J-beta primer mix along with a sample-barcoded 5' primer. Each TCR beta cDNA molecule received a unique molecular identifier from a template-switch 5' adaptor carrying 12 random nucleotides. Each sample yielded at least 3 million CDR3-containing paired-end reads. First-strand cDNA synthesis was performed from all RNA using the Mint cDNA synthesis kit, with priming by a TRBC-specific oligonucleotide. All cDNA was treated with uracil-DNA glycosylase and then went through a first 18-cycle PCR with the universal primers M1SS and BC2_uni_R. In the original analysis: Normalization of each sample was performed by random selection of 1 million high-quality reads, each carrying a distinct molecular identifier. Instead of being binned into consensus sequences, reads with shared molecular identifiers were discarded. MiTCR, with a Q25 quality threshold and the strictest error-elimination algorithm, was used for CDR3 identification, clonotype clustering and error correction. A nonparametric unseen species model with Euler transformation was used to estimate a lower bound on total TCR beta diversity. TCRdb's own reprocessing of the public reads used fastp at Q25 and MiXCR and kept productive beta chains. Entries that share a CDR3 protein sequence are merged under the most common genes and DNA. V and J calls and clone size were set by TCRdb, not the authors. Here the sample has fewer than 900,000 distinct CDR3 sequences; 45% to 50% occur a single time. The leading ten clones occupy around a third of the sample.

Donors were 39 systemically healthy Caucasian individuals from Russia aged 6 to 90 years. Each donor gave ten milliliters of peripheral blood, collected into EDTA-treated Vacutainer tubes. Ficoll-Paque density-gradient centrifugation was used to isolate PBMCs, with at least 7 million per sample. Total RNA was extracted from PBMCs with Trizol reagent, with at least 5 micrograms obtained per sample. The percentages of naive CD45RAhigh/CD27high T cells were determined by flow cytometry on a PBMC aliquot from every donor. From a lookup of the germline V gene, CDR1 and CDR2 are KGHSH and LQKENI. The CDR3 sequence holds 13 residues, the cysteine and phenylalanine included. Left in the record is the CDR3 DNA by itself, 39 bases read in frame from the first base. The germline V end is reduced by 2 bases and the J end by 7 bases; junction bases left unmatched: 3. This clonotype appeared a single time. The specificity of this receptor is unknown. No per-base quality is available; no much larger clone lies one base away. A lone read offers only weak evidence.

The study at large found these results: As age increased, observed TCR beta diversity per million T cells dropped in a roughly linear way, and a significant reduction was already evident by age about 40. Compared with the aged group, the long-lived group had more naive CD4+ T cells, fewer expanded clones and increased TCR diversity, suggesting age selection. A strong correlation was found between observed TCR beta diversity and the percentage of naive T cells measured by flow cytometry. Estimates of total diversity from one million sequenced T cells were regarded as lower bounds and underestimates. Donor CMV infection status was unknown, potentially confounding age-related changes in expanded clonotypes. Conclusive comparison of naive and antigen-experienced compartments was prevented by the profiling of bulk unsorted PBMCs.

The chain was built from TRBV18 and TRBJ1-2; 8 junctional bases match TRBD1. This clonotype originated in a woman aged 60-70 years in good health. The sequencing sample was made of blood. The DNA sequence is as follows: TGTGCCAGCTCACCAGTTGGACAGGGTGGCTACACCTTC. Translated, this is CASSPVGQGGYTF.